The source of this T cell receptor (beta chain) is a study of control samples from healthy donors and cancer patients (TCRdb year 2020). Libraries came from the immunoSEQ multiplex PCR assay. Here the immuneACCESS table is served through TCRdb, limited to in-frame sequences with V and J called. Missing clones are a known gap in these copies; in checked studies unresolved V genes cover under half, and the rest lacks a known reason. The sample table contains about 150,000 clones; only one count was recorded for approximately 94% of them. The ten largest make up about 5.6% of the sample. To note about this clone: It lacks a known antigen. Per-nucleotide qualities are absent, and no much larger clonotype sits a single base away.

The germline V gene (reference sequence) provides CDR1 SGHKS and CDR2 YYEKEE. The CDR3 spans 15 residues, from the cysteine through the phenylalanine. This entry keeps only the CDR3 DNA: 45 bases, framed from base 1. Relative to germline, V is 0 bases shorter and J is 6 bases shorter, with 12 bases between their ends. The source material was blood. The chain is encoded by TRBV5-5 joined to TRBJ2-2; the D gene is possibly TRBD2, with 6 bases matching. The TCR was taken from a man between 40 and 49 years old in good health. The nucleotide sequence reads TGTGCCAGCAGCTTGGCGCCGGGGGATCCCGGGGAGCTGTTTTTT. It codes for CASSLAPGDPGELFF.